This TCR beta chain originates from a study of blood T cell repertoires in COVID-19 (dated by TCRdb to between 2020 and 2021). Study-wide context: Collaborator samples came from the United States, Italy and Spain and covered acute and convalescent phases of COVID-19. Where available, HLA class I and class II types were obtained from metadata supplied by the sample provider rather than from assay-based typing. The samples were drawn from the first 160 participants of the ongoing ImmuneRACE study and from 1,254 subjects provided by 6 global collaborators. A freely available public database, intended as a resource for researchers studying the immune response to SARS-CoV-2, is where the repertoires were released. The dataset comprised deeply sampled blood TCRbeta repertoires from subjects exposed to, actively infected with, or recovered from COVID-19. The sample metadata nearly always contained a de-identified subject ID, COVID-19 status, age in years and sex. The material from the prospective study consisted of cDNA or gDNA derived from T cells, B-cell-depleted T cells, or PBMCs. Results and caveats for the whole study, not just this receptor: The quantity of clinical and demographic metadata differed by source and by participant and was supplied without curation.

The CDR3 runs 15 residues from the cysteine to the phenylalanine. The sequence is cut down to CDR3 DNA, 45 bases in frame from base 1. CDR1 and CDR2 were assigned from the germline V gene as MGHRA and YSYEKL. TCRbeta CDR3 regions were amplified from genomic DNA by means of the immunoSEQ Assay, a bias-controlled multiplex PCR. Processing in the source paper ran as follows. Nucleated cell counts per sample were estimated from amplification of reference gene primers within the assay. To quantify the absolute abundance of each unique TCRbeta CDR3 rearrangement, sequence reads were collapsed and filtered. For each sample, productive Simpson clonality was calculated as the square root of Simpson's diversity index across productive rearrangements. TCRdb's version of the immuneACCESS table is confined to in-frame rearrangements and falls short of the full clone set. An unresolved V gene accounts for under half of the shortfall where checked; the remainder is of unknown origin. V and J calls and clone size are given by that table; D and trimming were obtained from the DNA. The table for this sample lists tens of thousands of clones; roughly 85% of them were counted only once. Approximately 8% of the sample is held by the ten biggest clonotypes.

Each collaborating institution followed its own protocols to collect whole blood in K2EDTA tubes. Collaborator samples were shipped for TCRbeta analysis as frozen whole blood, isolated PBMCs, or DNA extracted from either sample type. On this clone itself: Its antigen target is currently unknown. One end of the junction varies from germline; a read error may be responsible.

This receptor was taken from a man younger than 45 with acute or convalescent COVID-19. The sequence is built from TRBV4-1 and TRBJ1-5; 8 bases in the middle match TRBD1. The sequencing input was peripheral blood. DNA sequence: TGCGCCAGCAGTCAACGGACAGGGAGCATTCAGCCCCAGCATTTT. Translated, it reads CASSQRTGSIQPQHF.